This paragraph covers one T cell receptor (beta chain) sequence. The germline gene is not matched at one end of the junction; a read error may be the cause. The data belong to a study of shared T cell receptors in the human thymus. Clones were sequenced by immunoSEQ multiplex PCR, and TCRdb holds only the in-frame ones, with some missing. The table lists approximately 730,000 clones, approximately 85% of them singletons, with around 0.01% in the top ten. This CDR3 is 12 amino acids long. Germline-derived CDR1 and CDR2 are SGHVS and FQNEAQ. These sequences were also reported in another study, on human thymus T cells.

The clonotype originates from a girl in the first two years of life with a congenital heart defect. The V and J genes are TRBV7-8 and TRBJ2-1, with unresolved D. The material sequenced was thymocytes. CDR3 DNA: TGTGCCAGCGGCTTAAGAGACAATGAGCAGTTCTTC. It translates to CASGLRDNEQFF.